This T cell receptor (beta chain) was identified in a study of blood T cell repertoires in COVID-19. TCRdb keeps only in-frame clones here, not all; method: immunoSEQ multiplex PCR. In the table there are approximately 200,000 clones, approximately 83% of which are singletons. The germline CDR1 and CDR2 sequences are SGHRS and YFSETQ. This CDR3 contains 14 residues. V dropped 4 bases and J dropped 4 bases, with 14 bases sitting between them. The genes are TRBV5-1 and TRBJ2-5, with D possibly matching TRBD1 (6 bases). This clonotype was sampled from a man in his 60s with acute or convalescent COVID-19. Material: peripheral blood. CDR3 DNA sequence: TGCGCCAGCAGCCCGGGACATGGTGTAGAGACCCAGTACTTC. This sequence encodes CASSPGHGVETQYF.